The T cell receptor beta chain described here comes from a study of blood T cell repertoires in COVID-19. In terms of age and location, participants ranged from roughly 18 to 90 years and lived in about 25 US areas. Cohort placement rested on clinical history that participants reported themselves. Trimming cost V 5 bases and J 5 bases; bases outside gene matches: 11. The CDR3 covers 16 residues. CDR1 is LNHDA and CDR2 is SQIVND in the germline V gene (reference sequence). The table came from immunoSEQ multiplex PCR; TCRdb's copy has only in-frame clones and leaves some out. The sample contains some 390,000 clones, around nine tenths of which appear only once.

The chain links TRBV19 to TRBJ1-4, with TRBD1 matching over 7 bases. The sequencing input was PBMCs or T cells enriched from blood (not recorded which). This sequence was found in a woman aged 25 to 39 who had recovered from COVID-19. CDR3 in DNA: TGTGCCAGTAGTGGGCGAACCGGGACAGTCAATGAAAAACTGTTTTTT. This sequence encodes CASSGRTGTVNEKLFF.